The entry below describes one T cell receptor beta chain. These data originate in a study of blood T cell repertoires in COVID-19. Study background: COVID-19 samples, acute and convalescent, were from the United States, Italy and Spain. PBMCs, B-cell-depleted T cells, or T cells provided the cDNA or gDNA that made up the material.

Enrolled through a virtual design, the participants were between roughly 18 and 90 years of age and came from 24 US areas. V lost 4 bases, J lost 6 bases, and 7 bases stayed unmatched. The CDR3 is 15 residues long. Germline lookup yields CDR1 LGHNA and CDR2 YSLEER. TCRdb's copy holds only in-frame clones and misses some; the assay was immunoSEQ multiplex PCR. The profile shows 200,000 to 250,000 clones, 85% to 90% of them singletons. The chain uses TRBV4-3 and TRBJ2-1; 9 nucleotides line up with TRBD2. The sequence came from a woman aged 45 to 65 in a cohort exposed to, infected with or recovered from COVID-19 (not recorded which). The sequencing sample was made of PBMCs or T cells enriched from blood (not recorded which). As DNA, the CDR3 is TGCGCCAGCAGCCTGGGCGCGGGGGGGCTCAATGAGCAGTTCTTC. This gives the protein CASSLGAGGLNEQFF.